The 29 T cell receptor beta chains in this list originate from one sample, sequenced in a study of T cell repertoires in cytomegalovirus infection. TCRdb ran MiXCR on the reads and lists one entry per CDR3 protein. There are some 700,000 distinct CDR3 sequences in the sample; around a third occur only once, and about 20% lies in the top ten. These TCRs are of unknown antigen specificity. The sequencing here drew on cultured PBMCs, taken from culture after CMV antigen stimulation. The receptors originated from a human donor in good health (CMV status not recorded). Some clones in this sample may be carry-over from other donors' samples.

The V gene is TRBV19, the J gene TRBJ1-4; no definite D call. The CDR3 totals 15 residues. Trimming left V 5 bases short and J 8 bases short, with 18 bases between. CDR1 LNHDA and CDR2 SQIVND come from the germline V gene (reference sequence). The CDR3 DNA reads TGTGCCAGTAGTGCTCCGGGCTCAGGAAAGGAAAAACTGTTTTTT. Its protein is CASSAPGSGKEKLFF.

The chain has TRBV20-1 and TRBJ1-4; D is uncertain. With 3 bases removed from V and 6 bases from J, the gap between germline ends came to 14 bases. Germline CDR1 reads DFQATT; CDR2 reads SNEGSKA (reference sequence). The CDR3 spans 14 residues. CDR3 coding DNA: TGCAGTGCTAGGGGATCGGCCCAAGATGAAAAACTGTTTTTT. Encoded protein: CSARGSAQDEKLFF.

This chain joins TRBV7-2 and TRBJ2-7, with D uncertain. Trimming took off 2 bases at V and 3 bases at J, with 11 bases between the two ends. CDR3 length: 14 residues. CDR1 and CDR2 (germline): SGHTA, FQGNSA. The CDR3 protein is CTSSLQASYYEQYF. Written as DNA, the CDR3 is TGTACCAGCAGCTTACAGGCGAGTTACTACGAGCAGTACTTC.

V gene TRBV2 combines with J gene TRBJ2-3; 8 positions match TRBD2. The CDR3 runs to 16 residues. CDR1 and CDR2 from the germline V gene are SNHLY and FYNNEI. Unmatched junction bases numbered 11, after V lost 7 bases and J lost 2 bases. The CDR3 DNA follows: TGTGCCAGCACCCAAAATGTGCGGGAGGTCACAGATACGCAGTATTTT. Translating gives CASTQNVREVTDTQYF. The full variable domain, in which reference TRBV2 and TRBJ2-3 provide the parts outside the CDR3, is EPEVTQTPSHQVTQMGQEVILRCVPISNHLYFYWYRQILGQKVEFLVSFYNNEISEKSEIFDDQFSVERPDGSNFTLKIRSTKLEDSAMYFCASTQNVREVTDTQYFGPGTRLTVL.

This clonotype was counted a few times. The rearrangement joins TRBV11-2 to TRBJ2-7; a weak D match, TRBD1 (5 bases). The CDR3 sequence is 13 residues long. Trimming cost V 4 bases and J 4 bases, with 11 bases left between them. Germline V lookup: CDR1 SGHAT, CDR2 FQNNGV. The CDR3 DNA reads TGTGCCAGCAGCTCCCTTGACAGTTACGAGCAGTACTTC. This encodes CASSSLDSYEQYF.

The rearrangement uses TRBV7-9 and TRBJ2-1, with 7 bases identical to TRBD2. Germline V gene lookup returns CDR1 SEHNR and CDR2 FQNEAQ (reference sequence). J gave up 6 bases and V 5 bases, and 7 bases lay outside the gene matches. The CDR3 runs to 14 residues. The CDR3 here is CASSEVGGSNEQFF. The CDR3 nucleotides read TGTGCCAGCAGCGAGGTGGGGGGGAGCAATGAGCAGTTCTTC.

V is TRBV2 and J is TRBJ2-3; D is unresolved. V gave up 0 bases and J gave up 3 bases, with 4 bases separating them. Germline V gene sequence: CDR1 SNHLY, CDR2 FYNNEI. This CDR3 has 13 residues. CDR3 coding DNA: TGTGCCAGCAGTGAAGCTCAGACAGATACGCAGTATTTT. This gives the protein CASSEAQTDTQYF.

V gene TRBV7-8 combines with J gene TRBJ2-3, with D unresolved. The CDR3 loop spans 15 amino acids. The V gene lost 2 bases and the J gene lost 0 bases, with 9 bases spanning the gap. Germline assignment: CDR1 SGHVS and CDR2 FQNEAQ. CDR3 sequence reads: CASSLKRISTDTQYF. The CDR3 coding sequence is TGTGCCAGCAGCTTAAAGAGGATTAGCACAGATACGCAGTATTTT.

This chain joins TRBV29-1 and TRBJ1-4, with D unresolved. The CDR3 has 15 residues. Germline CDR1 SQVTM, CDR2 ANQGSEA. Trimming cost V 1 base and J 0 bases, with 9 bases left between them. The CDR3 sequence: CSVEAPQPTNEKLFF. In DNA, the CDR3 is TGCAGCGTTGAAGCCCCACAGCCAACTAATGAAAAACTGTTTTTT.

This clonotype has a handful of counts. The rearrangement joins TRBV6-6 to TRBJ2-5; the D gene could be TRBD1 or TRBD2 (5 bases each). The CDR3 consists of 14 residues. The V end lost 6 bases, the J end lost 3 bases, and 14 bases lay between the germline ends. Germline CDR1 MNHNY, CDR2 SVGAGI (reference sequence). The CDR3 reads CASSPTGAEETQYF. In DNA, the CDR3 is TGTGCCAGCAGCCCTACCGGGGCGGAAGAGACCCAGTACTTC.

Only a few counts were recorded for this clonotype. The V call is TRBV27, the J call TRBJ2-1, with D possibly TRBD2 on 7 matching bases. Per germline, CDR1 MNHEY and CDR2 SMNVEV (reference sequence). V was shortened by 1 base and J by 5 bases, with 15 bases between the two germline ends. This CDR3 has 16 amino acids. The DNA of the CDR3 is TGTGCCAGCAGTTTATGGGGGGGACAACCCAACAATGAGCAGTTCTTC. Translation: CASSLWGGQPNNEQFF.

This clonotype was detected many times. The genes are TRBV6-1 and TRBJ2-7; TRBD2 agrees at 8 bases. CDR1 MNHNS and CDR2 SASEGT come from the germline V gene. The CDR3 runs 14 residues. Losses at the gene ends were 5 bases for V and 1 base for J; bases not matched to a gene: 4. The CDR3 region has the DNA TGTGCCAGCAGTACTAGCGGAGATTCCTACGAGCAGTACTTC. This encodes CASSTSGDSYEQYF.

This chain connects TRBV6-1 to TRBJ2-5; D uncertain. The V end lost 10 bases, the J end lost 0 bases, and 12 bases lay between the germline ends. Looked up from germline, CDR1 is MNHNS and CDR2 is SASEGT. This CDR3 is built from 13 residues. The DNA of the CDR3 is TGTGCCACCACGGCACAGAACCAAGAGACCCAGTACTTC. This translates into CATTAQNQETQYF.

The chain employs TRBV29-1 and TRBJ2-3; D not resolved. The CDR3 loop spans 14 amino acids. Germline V gives CDR1 SQVTM, CDR2 ANQGSEA. Trimming left V 3 bases short and J 3 bases short, with 13 bases between. CDR3 sequence: CSVDGWQTTDTQYF. The CDR3 bases are TGCAGCGTTGATGGGTGGCAAACAACAGATACGCAGTATTTT.

This clonotype has at least ten counts. The rearrangement joins TRBV11-2 to TRBJ2-1, with a possible D match to TRBD2 (6 bases). V was clipped by 3 bases and J by 7 bases, with 13 bases between them. This CDR3 contains 14 residues. Germline CDR1 and CDR2: SGHAT and FQNNGV. This CDR3 reads CASSLRRVVNEQFF. CDR3 bases: TGTGCCAGCAGCTTGAGGAGGGTGGTGAATGAGCAGTTCTTC.

The V call is TRBV7-2, the J call TRBJ1-4; D is ambiguous. CDR3 length: 13 amino acids. Germline lookup yields CDR1 SGHTA and CDR2 FQGNSA. The germline V and J ends were trimmed by 1 base and 8 bases, with 8 bases remaining between them. The DNA of the CDR3 is TGTGCCAGCAGCTTAGGGCCCGAGGAAAAACTGTTTTTT. Translating gives CASSLGPEEKLFF.

The chain couples TRBV4-1 to TRBJ2-2; 8 bases map to TRBD1. Germline V CDR1 and CDR2: MGHRA, YSYEKL. This CDR3 region has 20 residues. The V gene end was trimmed by 4 bases and the J gene end by 5 bases; junction bases not matched to a gene: 21. The CDR3 loop is CASSLKAPRDRPRETGELFF. The CDR3 DNA reads TGCGCCAGCAGCCTCAAAGCACCCCGGGACAGGCCCCGGGAGACCGGGGAGCTGTTTTTT.

This chain joins TRBV27 and TRBJ1-2; 8 positions agree with TRBD1. This CDR3 is built from 16 residues. V was pared by 3 bases and J by 0 bases, with 6 bases of the junction left unmatched. Germline assignment: CDR1 MNHEY and CDR2 SMNVEV (reference sequence). DNA for the CDR3: TGTGCCAGCAGTTTTTCAGGACAGGGCTCTAACTATGGCTACACCTTC. Amino acids: CASSFSGQGSNYGYTF.

The chain carries TRBV4-1 and TRBJ2-7, with D hard to call. CDR3 size: 15 residues. Germline CDR1 and CDR2: MGHRA and YSYEKL. V lost 4 bases, J lost 6 bases, and 19 bases lay in between. The CDR3 DNA is TGCGCCAGCAGCCCCGTTTGGCCTTACCCCCCCGAGCAGTACTTC. Translation: CASSPVWPYPPEQYF.

The chain links TRBV6-1 to TRBJ2-4; D may be TRBD2 (5 bases). The CDR3 sequence is 15 residues long. Germline assignment: CDR1 MNHNS and CDR2 SASEGT. With 6 bases removed from V and 0 bases from J, the gap between germline ends came to 12 bases. CDR3 DNA: TGTGCCAGCAGACGAGGGAGACTAGCCAAAAACATTCAGTACTTC. Amino acids: CASRRGRLAKNIQYF.

The chain couples TRBV6-6 to TRBJ1-1; the D is unclear. Per germline, CDR1 MNHNY and CDR2 SVGAGI (reference sequence). The CDR3 runs to 10 residues. Trimming cost V 0 bases and J 7 bases, with 0 bases left between them. DNA for the CDR3: TGTGCCAGCAGTTACTCTGAAGCTTTCTTT. Protein: CASSYSEAFF.

This clonotype turned up a few times. V and J are TRBV7-6 and TRBJ2-7; weak D call: TRBD2 (6 bases). The V and J ends lost 1 base and 8 bases respectively, with 21 bases between them. The CDR3 contains 16 residues. Germline CDR1 SGHVS, CDR2 FNYEAQ. The CDR3: CASSLGTRGTIGKQYF. CDR3 DNA sequence: TGTGCCAGCAGCTTAGGGACCCGGGGGACCATCGGCAAGCAGTACTTC.

In its sample, this clonotype was seen a few times. J is TRBJ2-1 and V is TRBV7-2; 11 bases align to TRBD2. The junction had 11 bases not matched to a gene; V was cut back by 4 bases and J by 0 bases. The germline V gene encodes CDR1 SGHTA and CDR2 FQGNSA. This CDR3 is built from 19 residues. In DNA form, the CDR3 reads TGTGCCAGCAGCTCATCCGGGACTAGCGGAAATCCCTCCTACAATGAGCAGTTCTTC. This sequence encodes CASSSSGTSGNPSYNEQFF.

This clonotype was detected ten times or more. This sequence joins TRBV7-2 and TRBJ2-3; D might be TRBD2 (6 bases). Germline V gene data show CDR1 as SGHTA and CDR2 as FQGNSA. V lost 5 bases and J 9 bases, leaving 15 bases between the germline ends. The CDR3 has 13 amino acids. The CDR3 nucleotides are TGTGCCAGCAGCCCTTTTCAGGCGGGAACGCAGTATTTT. Amino acids: CASSPFQAGTQYF. The variable domain in full, completed from reference TRBV7-2 and TRBJ2-3, reads GAGVSQSPSNKVTEKGKDVELRCDPISGHTALYWYRQSLGQGLEFLIYFQGNSAPDKSGLPSDRFSAERTGGSVSTLTIQRTQQEDSAVYLCASSPFQAGTQYFGPGTRLTVL.

This clonotype was recorded a few times. This chain connects TRBV7-9 to TRBJ2-1; 8 bases match TRBD2. Losses at the gene ends were 5 bases for V and 12 bases for J; bases not matched to a gene: 9. The CDR3 is 13 residues long. The germline gives CDR1 SEHNR, CDR2 FQNEAQ (reference sequence). The CDR3 DNA sequence: TGTGCCAGCAGCCCCCGGGGGGGGGCGGGGCAGTTCTTC. Its translation: CASSPRGGAGQFF.

This clonotype has a handful of counts. The genes are TRBV7-9 and TRBJ2-7; the D is unclear. The CDR3 sequence is 12 residues long. The germline V and J ends were trimmed by 5 bases and 3 bases, with 8 bases remaining between them. Germline V gene data show CDR1 as SEHNR and CDR2 as FQNEAQ (reference sequence). The DNA for the CDR3 is TGTGCCAGCAGCCCAGTGTACTACGAGCAGTACTTC. Encoded protein: CASSPVYYEQYF. The complete variable domain, with remaining parts taken from reference TRBV7-9 and TRBJ2-7, reads DTGVSQNPRHKITKRGQNVTFRCDPISEHNRLYWYRQTLGQGPEFLTYFQNEAQLEKSRLLSDRFSAERPKGSFSTLEIQRTEQGDSAMYLCASSPVYYEQYFGPGTRLTVT.

This sequence joins TRBV12-3 or TRBV12-4 and TRBJ2-1; TRBD2 might be the D (7 bases). The CDR3 length is 13 residues. Trimming stripped 0 bases from V and 10 bases from J, with 10 bases between. The CDR3 nucleotides are TGTGCCAGCAGTTTAGCTCGGGGGGCCGAGCAGTTCTTC. Protein: CASSLARGAEQFF.

This clonotype showed up just a few times. The J gene is TRBJ1-2, the V gene TRBV4-1; 12 positions match TRBD1. V dropped 1 base and J dropped 6; count of bases not matched to a gene: 6. The CDR3 is 16 residues long. In germline, CDR1 is MGHRA, CDR2 YSYEKL. The CDR3, as DNA: TGCGCCAGCAGCCAAGCACCGGGACAGGGGGCAAATGGCTACACCTTC. This encodes CASSQAPGQGANGYTF.

This clonotype was recorded many times. The chain links TRBV7-2 to TRBJ1-6; TRBD1 is a possible D gene (6 bases). CDR1 is SGHTA, CDR2 FQGNSA, per germline. There are 18 residues in the CDR3. V lost 5 bases, J lost 0 bases, and 17 bases lay in between. Here the CDR3 reads CASSRGGAASSYNSPLHF. The CDR3 DNA sequence: TGTGCCAGCAGCCGGGGGGGGGCGGCGAGCTCCTATAATTCACCCCTCCACTTT.